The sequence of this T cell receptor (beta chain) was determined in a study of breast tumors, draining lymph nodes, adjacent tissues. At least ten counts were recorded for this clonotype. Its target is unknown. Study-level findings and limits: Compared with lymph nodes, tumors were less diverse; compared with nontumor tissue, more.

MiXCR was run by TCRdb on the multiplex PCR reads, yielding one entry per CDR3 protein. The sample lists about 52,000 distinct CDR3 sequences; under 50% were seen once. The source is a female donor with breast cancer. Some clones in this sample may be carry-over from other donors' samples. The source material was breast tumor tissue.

The CDR3 DNA reads TGTGCCAGCTCACCACCAACAGGTTCCCAGGTCGGGGCCAACGTCCTGACTTTC. Translating it yields CASSPPTGSQVGANVLTF. The chain is built from TRBV18 and TRBJ2-6; D perhaps matches TRBD1 (5 bases). V was trimmed by 0 bases and J by 4 bases, leaving 16 bases between them. Germline lookup yields CDR1 KGHSH and CDR2 LQKENI. CDR3 length: 18 residues.